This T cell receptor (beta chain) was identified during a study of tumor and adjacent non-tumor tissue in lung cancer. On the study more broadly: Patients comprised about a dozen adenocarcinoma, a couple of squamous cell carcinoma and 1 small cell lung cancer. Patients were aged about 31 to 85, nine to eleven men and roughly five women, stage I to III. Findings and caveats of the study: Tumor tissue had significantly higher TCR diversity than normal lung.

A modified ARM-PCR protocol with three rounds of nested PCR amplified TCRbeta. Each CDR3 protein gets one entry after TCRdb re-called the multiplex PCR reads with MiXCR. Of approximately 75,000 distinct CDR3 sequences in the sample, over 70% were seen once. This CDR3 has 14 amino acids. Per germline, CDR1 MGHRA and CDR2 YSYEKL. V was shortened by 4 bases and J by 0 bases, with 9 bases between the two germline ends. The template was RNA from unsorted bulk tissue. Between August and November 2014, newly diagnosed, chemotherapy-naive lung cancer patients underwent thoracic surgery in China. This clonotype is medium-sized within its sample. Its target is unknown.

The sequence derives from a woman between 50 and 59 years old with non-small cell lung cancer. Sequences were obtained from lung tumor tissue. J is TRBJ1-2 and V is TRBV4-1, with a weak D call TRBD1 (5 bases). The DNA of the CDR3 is TGCGCCAGCAGCCGACCGACAGCTAACTATGGCTACACCTTC. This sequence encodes CASSRPTANYGYTF.